The 9 T cell receptor beta chains presented below share a single source sample, sequenced in a study of shared clonotypes between healthy human individuals. Measured with immunoSEQ multiplex PCR; TCRdb has only the in-frame clones, and not every one. The sample has over 2 million clones; around 92% are singletons. The sequenced material came from naive CD4+ T cells from PBMCs. Subset meaning: CD45RA+ positively selected. The receptors derive from a man aged 18-30 years in good health. Some clones in this sample may be carry-over from other donors' samples.

This chain joins TRBV5-6 and TRBJ2-2; 12 nucleotides match TRBD2. Germline V gene data show CDR1 as SGHDT and CDR2 as YYEEEE. V lost 3 bases, J lost 6 bases, and 9 bases stayed unmatched. This CDR3 region has 17 residues. The CDR3 bases are TGTGCCAGCAGCTCACTAAAGACTAGCGGGAGAGCCGGGGAGCTGTTTTTT. It yields the protein CASSSLKTSGRAGELFF.

The rearrangement uses TRBV15 and TRBJ2-7; no clear D gene. CDR1 LNHNV and CDR2 YYDKDF come from the germline V gene (reference sequence). Deletions cut 1 base from V and 3 bases from J, with 10 bases between. This CDR3 is 14 amino acids long. Here the CDR3 DNA reads TGTGCCACCAGCAGAGTCAAGGGAAGCTACGAGCAGTACTTC. This gives the protein CATSRVKGSYEQYF.

V is TRBV6-5 and J is TRBJ2-5, with a possible D match to TRBD2 (5 bases). V was shortened by 6 bases and J by 5 bases, with 16 bases between the two germline ends. CDR1 and CDR2 from the germline V gene are MNHEY and SVGAGI. The CDR3 contains 14 residues. The CDR3 protein is CASSLIRGRETQYF. For the CDR3, the DNA is TGTGCCAGCAGCCTTATCCGGGGTCGGGAGACCCAGTACTTC.

J is TRBJ2-2 and V is TRBV19, with D maybe TRBD2 (6 bases). V gave up 7 bases and J gave up 5 bases, with 17 bases separating them. CDR1 is LNHDA and CDR2 is SQIVND in the germline V gene (reference sequence). The length of the CDR3 is 15 residues. CDR3 in DNA: TGTGCCAGTACCCAGGGTTTCGGGAGAACCGGGGAGCTGTTTTTT. Protein product: CASTQGFGRTGELFF.

Note on this clone: Other nucleotide sequences in the sample specify the same CDR3. The V and J genes are TRBV7-2 and TRBJ1-4; D unresolved. The CDR3 has 14 amino acids. Germline CDR1 SGHTA, CDR2 FQGNSA. V was shortened by 0 bases and J by 8 bases, with 10 bases between the two germline ends. CDR3 residues: CASSLAGSREKLFF. The CDR3 nucleotides are TGTGCCAGCAGCTTAGCAGGGAGTAGAGAAAAACTGTTTTTT.

A word on this clone: Other DNA sequences in this specimen translate into the identical CDR3. The chain couples TRBV19 to TRBJ2-1, with a weak D call TRBD1 (6 bases). The CDR3 has 16 residues. The germline V gene has CDR1 LNHDA and CDR2 SQIVND (reference sequence). V shed 5 bases and J shed 1 base, with 15 bases lying between them. The CDR3 reads CASSAHRAGSYNEQFF. The CDR3 nucleotides read TGTGCCAGTAGTGCCCACAGGGCGGGTTCCTACAATGAGCAGTTCTTC.

The chain has TRBV10-3 and TRBJ2-6; D unresolved. Germline CDR1 reads ENHRY; CDR2 reads SYGVKD. V lost 4 bases and J 4 bases, leaving 11 bases between the germline ends. This CDR3 is 15 amino acids long. The CDR3, as DNA: TGTGCCATCAGTGGACCCTTGGCCGGGGCCAACGTCCTGACTTTC. Its protein product is CAISGPLAGANVLTF.

The chain couples TRBV18 to TRBJ2-5; TRBD2 matches at 9 bases. CDR3 size: 15 residues. The J segment lost 0 bases and the V segment lost 2 bases, leaving 1 base of the junction unmatched. The germline gives CDR1 KGHSH, CDR2 LQKENI. This chain's CDR3 is CASSPGTSHQETQYF. For the CDR3, the DNA is TGTGCCAGCTCACCAGGGACTAGCCACCAAGAGACCCAGTACTTC.

This clone occurred a few times. This chain links TRBV30 with TRBJ1-4; no firm D call. V shed 8 bases and J shed 4 bases, with 14 bases lying between them. CDR1 GTSNPN and CDR2 SVGIG come from the germline V gene (reference sequence). CDR3 length: 13 amino acids. The CDR3 DNA is TGTGCCAGCCACGGGCAGAGTAATGAAAAACTGTTTTTT. This encodes CASHGQSNEKLFF.